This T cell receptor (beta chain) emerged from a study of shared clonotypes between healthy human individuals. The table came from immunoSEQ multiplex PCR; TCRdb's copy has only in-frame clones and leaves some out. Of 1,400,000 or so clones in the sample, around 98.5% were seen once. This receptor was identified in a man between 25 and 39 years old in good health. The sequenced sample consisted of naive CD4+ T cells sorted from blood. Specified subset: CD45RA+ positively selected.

CDR3 DNA sequence: TGCGCCAGCAGCTTGGCACAGGGGCCTTACAATGAGCAGTTCTTC. Encoded protein: CASSLAQGPYNEQFF. The rearrangement joins TRBV5-1 to TRBJ2-1, with TRBD1 matching over 7 bases. CDR1 SGHRS and CDR2 YFSETQ come from the germline V gene. The V and J ends lost 0 bases and 4 bases, in that order; junction bases with no gene match: 4. CDR3 length equals 15 residues.